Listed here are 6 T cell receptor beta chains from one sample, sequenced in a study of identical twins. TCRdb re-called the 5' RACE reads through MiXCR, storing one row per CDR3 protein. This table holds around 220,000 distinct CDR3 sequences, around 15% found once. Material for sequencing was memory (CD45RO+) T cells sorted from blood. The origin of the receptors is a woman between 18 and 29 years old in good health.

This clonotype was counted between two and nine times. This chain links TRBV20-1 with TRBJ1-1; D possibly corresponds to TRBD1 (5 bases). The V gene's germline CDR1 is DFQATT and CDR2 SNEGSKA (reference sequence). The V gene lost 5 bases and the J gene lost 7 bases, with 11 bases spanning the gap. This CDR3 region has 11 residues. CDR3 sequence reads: CSARRDGEAFF. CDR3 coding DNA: TGCAGTGCTCGGAGGGACGGTGAAGCTTTCTTT.

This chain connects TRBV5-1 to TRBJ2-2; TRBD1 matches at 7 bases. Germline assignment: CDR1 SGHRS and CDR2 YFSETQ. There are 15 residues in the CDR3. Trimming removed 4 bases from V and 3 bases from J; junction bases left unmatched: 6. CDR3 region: CASSVLQGDTGELFF. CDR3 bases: TGCGCCAGCAGCGTCCTCCAGGGGGACACCGGGGAGCTGTTTTTT.

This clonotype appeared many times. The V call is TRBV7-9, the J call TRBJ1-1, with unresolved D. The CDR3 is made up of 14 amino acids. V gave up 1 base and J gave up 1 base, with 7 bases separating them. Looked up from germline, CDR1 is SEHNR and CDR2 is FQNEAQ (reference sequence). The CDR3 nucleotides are TGTGCCAGCAGCTTAGATAGGCAGAACACTGAAGCTTTCTTT. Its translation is CASSLDRQNTEAFF. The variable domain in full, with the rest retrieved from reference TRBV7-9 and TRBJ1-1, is DTGVSQNPRHKITKRGQNVTFRCDPISEHNRLYWYRQTLGQGPEFLTYFQNEAQLEKSRLLSDRFSAERPKGSFSTLEIQRTEQGDSAMYLCASSLDRQNTEAFFGQGTRLTVV.

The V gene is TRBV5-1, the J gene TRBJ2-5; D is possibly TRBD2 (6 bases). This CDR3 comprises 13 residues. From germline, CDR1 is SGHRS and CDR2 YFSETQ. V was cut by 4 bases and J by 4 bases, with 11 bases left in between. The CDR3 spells CASSRDLLETQYF. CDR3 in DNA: TGCGCCAGCAGCCGGGACTTGTTAGAGACCCAGTACTTC.

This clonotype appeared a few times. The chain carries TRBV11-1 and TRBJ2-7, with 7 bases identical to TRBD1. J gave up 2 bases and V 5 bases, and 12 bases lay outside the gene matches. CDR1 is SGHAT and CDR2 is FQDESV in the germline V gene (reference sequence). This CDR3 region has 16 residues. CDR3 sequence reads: CASSPSTGIGAYEQYF. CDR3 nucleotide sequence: TGTGCCAGCAGCCCCTCGACAGGGATCGGGGCCTACGAGCAGTACTTC.

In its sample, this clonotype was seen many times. The CDR3 protein is CAISGLGQETQYF. CDR3 DNA sequence: TGTGCCATCAGCGGACTGGGACAAGAGACCCAGTACTTC. The chain couples TRBV10-3 to TRBJ2-5; the D gene is possibly TRBD2 (5 bases). CDR3 length: 13 amino acids. Deletions cut 6 bases from V and 2 bases from J, with 10 bases between. Germline V gene sequence: CDR1 ENHRY, CDR2 SYGVKD.